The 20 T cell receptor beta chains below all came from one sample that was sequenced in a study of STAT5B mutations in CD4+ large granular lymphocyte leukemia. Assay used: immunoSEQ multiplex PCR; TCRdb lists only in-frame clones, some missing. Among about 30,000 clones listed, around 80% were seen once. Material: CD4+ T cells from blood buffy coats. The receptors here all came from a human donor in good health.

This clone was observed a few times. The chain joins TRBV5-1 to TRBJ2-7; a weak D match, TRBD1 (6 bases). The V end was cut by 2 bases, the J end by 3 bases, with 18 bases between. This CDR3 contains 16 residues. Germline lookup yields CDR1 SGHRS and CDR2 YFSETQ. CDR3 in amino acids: CASSLTGQSTIYEQYF. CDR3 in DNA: TGCGCCAGCAGCTTAACGGGACAATCGACCATCTACGAGCAGTACTTC.

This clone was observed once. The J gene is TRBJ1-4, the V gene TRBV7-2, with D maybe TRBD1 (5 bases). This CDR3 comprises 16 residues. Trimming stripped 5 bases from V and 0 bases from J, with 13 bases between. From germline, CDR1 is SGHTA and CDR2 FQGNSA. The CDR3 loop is CASSVRGGTTNEKLFF. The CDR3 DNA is TGTGCCAGCAGCGTCCGGGGGGGGACAACTAATGAAAAACTGTTTTTT.

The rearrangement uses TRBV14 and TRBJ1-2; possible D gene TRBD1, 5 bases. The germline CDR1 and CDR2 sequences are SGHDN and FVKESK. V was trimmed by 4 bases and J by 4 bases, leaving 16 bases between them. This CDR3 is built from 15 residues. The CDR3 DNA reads TGTGCCAGCAGCCCCCGGGAGGGGCGGGCCTATGGCTACACCTTC. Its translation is CASSPREGRAYGYTF.

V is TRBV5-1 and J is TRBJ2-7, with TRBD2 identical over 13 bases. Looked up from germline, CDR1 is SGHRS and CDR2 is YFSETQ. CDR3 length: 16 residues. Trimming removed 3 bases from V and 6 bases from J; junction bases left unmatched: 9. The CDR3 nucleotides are TGCGCCAGCAGCTGGGGGGGACTAGCGGGGCGCGGCGAGCAGTACTTC. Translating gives CASSWGGLAGRGEQYF.

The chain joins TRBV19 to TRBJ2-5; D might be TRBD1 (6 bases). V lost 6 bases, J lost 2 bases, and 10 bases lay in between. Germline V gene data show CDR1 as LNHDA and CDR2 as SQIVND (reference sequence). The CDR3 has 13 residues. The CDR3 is CASSRGQQETQYF. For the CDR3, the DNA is TGTGCCAGTAGCCGAGGACAGCAAGAGACCCAGTACTTC.

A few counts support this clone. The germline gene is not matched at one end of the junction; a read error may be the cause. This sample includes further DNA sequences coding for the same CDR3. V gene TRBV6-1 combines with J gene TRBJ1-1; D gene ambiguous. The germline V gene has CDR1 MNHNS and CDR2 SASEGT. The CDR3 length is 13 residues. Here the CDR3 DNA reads TGTGCCAGCAGAGAAGGACGTAACACTGAAGCTTTCTTT. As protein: CASREGRNTEAFF.

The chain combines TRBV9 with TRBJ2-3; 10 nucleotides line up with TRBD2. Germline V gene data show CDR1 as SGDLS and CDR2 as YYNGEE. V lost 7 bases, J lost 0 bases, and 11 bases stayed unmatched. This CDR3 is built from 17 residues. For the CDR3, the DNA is TGTGCCAGCGGAAGACTAGCGGGCTCTTCTAGCACAGATACGCAGTATTTT. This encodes CASGRLAGSSSTDTQYF.

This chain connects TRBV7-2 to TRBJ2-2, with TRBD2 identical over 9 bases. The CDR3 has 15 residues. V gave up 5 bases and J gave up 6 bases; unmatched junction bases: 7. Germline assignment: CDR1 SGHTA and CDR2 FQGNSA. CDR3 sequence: CASSAQAGGAGELFF. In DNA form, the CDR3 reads TGTGCCAGCAGCGCCCAAGCGGGGGGTGCCGGGGAGCTGTTTTTT.

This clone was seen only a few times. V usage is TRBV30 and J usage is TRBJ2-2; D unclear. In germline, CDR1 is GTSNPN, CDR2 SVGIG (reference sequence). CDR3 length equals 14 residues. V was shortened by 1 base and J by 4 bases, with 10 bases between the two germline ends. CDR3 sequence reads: CAWSDTPGTGELFF. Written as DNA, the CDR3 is TGTGCCTGGAGTGACACCCCCGGCACCGGGGAGCTGTTTTTT.

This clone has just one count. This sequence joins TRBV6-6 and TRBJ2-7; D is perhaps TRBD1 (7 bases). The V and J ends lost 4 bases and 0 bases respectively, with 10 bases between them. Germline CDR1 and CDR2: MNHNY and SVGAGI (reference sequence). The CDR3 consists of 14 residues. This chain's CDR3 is CASSSQGGSYEQYF. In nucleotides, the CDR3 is TGTGCCAGCAGTTCCCAGGGGGGCTCCTACGAGCAGTACTTC.

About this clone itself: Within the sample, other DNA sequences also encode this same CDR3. CDR3 nucleotides: TGCGCCAGCAGCCCCCTCGGGGATTACGAGCAGTACTTC. Amino acids: CASSPLGDYEQYF. The rearrangement joins TRBV5-1 to TRBJ2-7, with TRBD2 as a possible D gene (5 bases). Germline V gene lookup returns CDR1 SGHRS and CDR2 YFSETQ. V gave up 4 bases and J gave up 4 bases, with 12 bases separating them. This CDR3 is built from 13 residues.

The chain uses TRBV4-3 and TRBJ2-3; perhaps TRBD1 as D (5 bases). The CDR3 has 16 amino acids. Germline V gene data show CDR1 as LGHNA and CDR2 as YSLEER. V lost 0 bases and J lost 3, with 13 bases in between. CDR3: CASSQEWARTTDTQYF. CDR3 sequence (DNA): TGCGCCAGCAGCCAAGAATGGGCGAGGACAACAGATACGCAGTATTTT.

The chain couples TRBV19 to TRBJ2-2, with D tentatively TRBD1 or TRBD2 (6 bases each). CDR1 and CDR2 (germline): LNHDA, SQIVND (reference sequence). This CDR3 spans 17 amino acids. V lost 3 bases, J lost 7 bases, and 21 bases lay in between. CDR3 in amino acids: CASSISPGGPRSGELFF. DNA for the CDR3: TGTGCCAGTAGTATTAGCCCCGGGGGCCCTCGGAGCGGGGAGCTGTTTTTT. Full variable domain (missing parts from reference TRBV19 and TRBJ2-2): DGGITQSPKYLFRKEGQNVTLSCEQNLNHDAMYWYRQDPGQGLRLIYYSQIVNDFQKGDIAEGYSVSREKKESFPLTVTSAQKNPTAFYLCASSISPGGPRSGELFFGEGSRLTVL.

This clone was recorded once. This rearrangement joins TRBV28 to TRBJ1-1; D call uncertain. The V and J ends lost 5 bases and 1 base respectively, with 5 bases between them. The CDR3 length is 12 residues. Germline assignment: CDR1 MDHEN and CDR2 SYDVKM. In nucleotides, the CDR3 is TGTGCCAGCAGTCCGGGGAACACTGAAGCTTTCTTT. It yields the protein CASSPGNTEAFF.

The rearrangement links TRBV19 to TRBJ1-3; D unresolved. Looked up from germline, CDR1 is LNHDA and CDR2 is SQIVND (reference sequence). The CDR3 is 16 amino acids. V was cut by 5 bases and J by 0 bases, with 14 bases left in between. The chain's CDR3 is CASSGLRTDSGNTIYF. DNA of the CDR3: TGTGCCAGTAGTGGTCTCCGGACCGACTCTGGAAACACCATATATTTT.

The CDR3: CSVSQGGYNEQFF. CDR3 coding DNA: TGCAGCGTTTCCCAGGGGGGGTACAATGAGCAGTTCTTC. The gene calls are TRBV29-1 and TRBJ2-1; possibly TRBD1 or TRBD2 for D (7 bases each). The V end was cut by 5 bases, the J end by 4 bases, with 12 bases between. The germline gives CDR1 SQVTM, CDR2 ANQGSEA. The CDR3 is 13 residues long.

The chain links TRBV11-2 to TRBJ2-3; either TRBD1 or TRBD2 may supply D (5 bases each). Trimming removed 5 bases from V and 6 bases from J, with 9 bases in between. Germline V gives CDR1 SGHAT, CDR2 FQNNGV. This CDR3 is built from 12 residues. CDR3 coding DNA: TGTGCCAGCAGCGACTGGGGGGATACGCAGTATTTT. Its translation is CASSDWGDTQYF.

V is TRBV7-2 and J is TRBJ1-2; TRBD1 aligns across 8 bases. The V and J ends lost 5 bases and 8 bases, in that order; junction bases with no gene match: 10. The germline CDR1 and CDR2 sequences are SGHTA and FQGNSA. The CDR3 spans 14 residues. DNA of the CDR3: TGTGCCAGCAGCCCCCCGGACAGGGAATGGGGCTACACCTTC. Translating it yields CASSPPDREWGYTF.

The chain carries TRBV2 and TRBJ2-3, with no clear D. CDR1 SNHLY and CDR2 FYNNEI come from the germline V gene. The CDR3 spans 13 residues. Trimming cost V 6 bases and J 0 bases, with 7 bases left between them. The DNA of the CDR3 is TGTGCCAGCAGGCCGTACAGCACAGATACGCAGTATTTT. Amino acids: CASRPYSTDTQYF.

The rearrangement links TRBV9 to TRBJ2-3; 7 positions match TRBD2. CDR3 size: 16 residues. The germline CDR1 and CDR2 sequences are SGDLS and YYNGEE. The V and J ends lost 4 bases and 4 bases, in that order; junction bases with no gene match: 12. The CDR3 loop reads CASSPQPAGWADTQYF. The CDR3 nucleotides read TGTGCCAGCAGCCCCCAGCCAGCGGGATGGGCAGATACGCAGTATTTT.